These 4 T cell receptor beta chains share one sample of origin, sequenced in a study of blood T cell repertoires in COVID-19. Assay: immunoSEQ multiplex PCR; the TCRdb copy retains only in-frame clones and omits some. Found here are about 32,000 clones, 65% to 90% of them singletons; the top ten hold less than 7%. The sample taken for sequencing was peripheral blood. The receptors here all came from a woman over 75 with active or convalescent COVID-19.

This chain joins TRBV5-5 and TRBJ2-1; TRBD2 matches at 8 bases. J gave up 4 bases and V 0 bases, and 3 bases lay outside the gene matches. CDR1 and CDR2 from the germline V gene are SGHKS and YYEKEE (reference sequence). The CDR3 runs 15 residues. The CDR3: CASSLVVAGYNEQFF. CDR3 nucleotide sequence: TGTGCCAGCAGCTTGGTGGTAGCGGGGTACAATGAGCAGTTCTTC.

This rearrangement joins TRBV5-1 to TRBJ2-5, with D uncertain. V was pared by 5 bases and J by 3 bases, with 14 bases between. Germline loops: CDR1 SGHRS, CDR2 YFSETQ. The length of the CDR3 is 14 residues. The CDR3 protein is CASSSALLEETQYF. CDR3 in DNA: TGCGCCAGCAGTTCAGCGCTATTGGAAGAGACCCAGTACTTC.

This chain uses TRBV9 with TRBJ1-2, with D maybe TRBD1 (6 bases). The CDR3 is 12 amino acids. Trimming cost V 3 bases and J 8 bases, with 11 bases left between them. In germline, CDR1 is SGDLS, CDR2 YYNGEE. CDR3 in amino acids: CASSEDSLGYTF. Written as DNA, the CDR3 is TGTGCCAGCAGCGAGGACAGCCTAGGCTACACCTTC.

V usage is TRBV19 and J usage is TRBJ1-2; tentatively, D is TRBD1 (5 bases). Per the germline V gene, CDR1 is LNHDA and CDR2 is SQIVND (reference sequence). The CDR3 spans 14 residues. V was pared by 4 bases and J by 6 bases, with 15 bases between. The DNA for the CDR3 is TGTGCCAGTAGTACAGGGATCCCACGTGATGGCTACACCTTC. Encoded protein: CASSTGIPRDGYTF.